A selection of T cell receptor beta chains follows, all from one sample in a study of T and B cells in COVID-19 patients. MiXCR, applied by TCRdb to the multiplex PCR reads, yields one record per CDR3 protein. The table records approximately 15,000 distinct CDR3 sequences, around 30% of them present only once. The sequencing sample was made of blood. Receptors originate from a human donor who had recovered from COVID-19. Each CDR3 is given with its conserved first and last residue. Fields, in order: V gene, clone size, D gene, J gene, CDR3 DNA, CDR3 protein. The D gene is left open where the match is weak. Some rows mark clone size as missing; the rest say once, few, many or name a class of expanded clone.

TRBV7-6	few	NA	TRBJ2-1	TGTGCCAGCAGCCGGAGAGGGGGCTACAATGAGCAGTTCTTC	CASSRRGGYNEQFF
TRBV12-3/TRBV12-4	medium-sized	NA	TRBJ2-5	TGTGCCAGCAGTTTAGCGCTAAGGACAGTCGGGGAGACCCAGTACTTC	CASSLALRTVGETQYF
TRBV30	medium-sized	TRBD2	TRBJ2-5	TGTGCCTGGACTAGCGGAGACCAAGAGACCCAGTACTTC	CAWTSGDQETQYF
TRBV10-3	few	NA	TRBJ2-7	TGTGCCATCAGTGAGTTTCGAGGGCGAGACGAGCAGTACTTC	CAISEFRGRDEQYF
TRBV20-1	NA	TRBD2	TRBJ2-1	TGCAGTGCTAGAGAGTTTCGGCTAGCGGGAGGGAGAGATGAGCAGTTCTTC	CSAREFRLAGGRDEQFF
TRBV12-3/TRBV12-4	NA	NA	TRBJ1-6	TGTGCCAGCAGTTCCCAGGGCCGAAACTCACCCCTCCACTTT	CASSSQGRNSPLHF
TRBV7-2	NA	NA	TRBJ1-6	TGTGCCAGCAGAGGGGATTTACCCCTCCACTTT	CASRGDLPLHF
TRBV12-3/TRBV12-4	few	TRBD1	TRBJ2-3	TGTGCCAGCAGTGCAACAGGGGGGCAGTATTTT	CASSATGGQYF
TRBV5-6	few	NA	TRBJ1-1	TGTGCCAGCAGCTTGGAGGGCTCCGTGTATGGTACCACTGAAGCTTTCTTT	CASSLEGSVYGTTEAFF
TRBV5-1	few	TRBD2	TRBJ2-1	TGCGCCAGCAGACTTAGCGGGAGCTCCTACAATGAGCAGTTCTTC	CASRLSGSSYNEQFF
TRBV29-1	NA	TRBD1	TRBJ2-5	TGCAGCGTTTGGGGACAGGGGTTCCCAGAGACCCAGTACTTC	CSVWGQGFPETQYF
TRBV30	medium-sized	TRBD2	TRBJ2-1	TGTGCCTGGAATGGACTAGCGGATAACAATGAGCAGTTCTTC	CAWNGLADNNEQFF
TRBV6-5	NA	TRBD1	TRBJ1-1	TGTGCCAGCAGCCGCACCGTCAAGGGACAGGTGAACACTGAAGCTTTCTTT	CASSRTVKGQVNTEAFF
TRBV27	medium-sized	NA	TRBJ2-7	TGTGCCAGCAGACCCCTCCTAAGAACCGGCGGCGAGCAGTACTTC	CASRPLLRTGGEQYF
TRBV19	medium-sized	NA	TRBJ2-7	TGTGCCAGTAGTATGGCAGCCGTCCTGCCTGACGAGCAGTACTTC	CASSMAAVLPDEQYF
TRBV5-1	NA	TRBD2	TRBJ2-1	TGCGCCAGCAGCTTGGTGGCTAGCGGGAGACAGCAGTTCTTC	CASSLVASGRQQFF
TRBV19	NA	NA	TRBJ2-7	TGTGCCAGCAGCTTGGCGTGGACACCTACCTACGAGCAGTACTTC	CASSLAWTPTYEQYF
TRBV4-3	NA	NA	TRBJ1-4	TGCGCCAGCAGCCAAGATGGGGGAGGTGAAAAACTGTTTTTT	CASSQDGGGEKLFF
TRBV6-2/TRBV6-3	many	TRBD1	TRBJ2-5	TGTGCCAGCAGTACTGGACAGGGCGAGATGGAGACCCAGTACTTC	CASSTGQGEMETQYF
TRBV15	few	NA	TRBJ1-5	TGTGCCACCAGCAGCAGGGCGCAGGGACCCAATCAGCCCCAGCATTTT	CATSSRAQGPNQPQHF
TRBV30	NA	NA	TRBJ1-4	TGTGCCGGCCCCGGGGGACGGGGTGAAAAACTGTTTTTT	CAGPGGRGEKLFF
TRBV24-1	few	NA	TRBJ2-7	TGTGCCACCAGTGATTTTAGTCAAAGCGAGCAGTACTTC	CATSDFSQSEQYF
TRBV7-9	NA	TRBD1	TRBJ2-3	TGTGCCAGCAGCCCAGGGGTGGGACAGGACACAGATACGCAGTATTTT	CASSPGVGQDTDTQYF
TRBV27	NA	TRBD2	TRBJ2-1	TGTGCCAGCAGACGCCTATTAGCGGGAGGATTTAAGAATGAGCAGTTCTTC	CASRRLLAGGFKNEQFF
TRBV20-1	NA	NA	TRBJ2-2	TGCAGTGCGAGGGCCCTTAACACCGGGGAGCTGTTTTTT	CSARALNTGELFF
TRBV19	medium-sized	NA	TRBJ2-7	TGTGCCAGTAGTGACGACCGTTACTCCTACGAGCAGTACTTC	CASSDDRYSYEQYF
TRBV20-1	NA	NA	TRBJ2-7	TGCAGTGCTAGAGTTCCGGGACGTAGCTCCTACGAGCAGTACTTC	CSARVPGRSSYEQYF
TRBV5-5	few	NA	TRBJ1-1	TGTGCCAGCAGCTTGCGGGGGGGCCGCATGAACACTGAAGCTTTCTTT	CASSLRGGRMNTEAFF
TRBV30	NA	NA	TRBJ1-2	TGTGCCTGGAGTCAAAGGAGGGAGGGCTATGGCTACACCTTC	CAWSQRREGYGYTF
TRBV12-3/TRBV12-4	NA	TRBD1	TRBJ1-4	TGTGCCAGCATCCGTTCGGGACAGGGATTAGCGGCTAATGAAAAACTGTTTTTT	CASIRSGQGLAANEKLFF
TRBV7-2	NA	NA	TRBJ1-5	TGTGCCAGCAGCTACCGACCAGGGGAGCCCCAGCATTTT	CASSYRPGEPQHF
TRBV29-1	medium-sized	TRBD2	TRBJ2-5	TGCAGCGTAGGACTAGCGGGACTGCAAGAGACCCAGTACTTC	CSVGLAGLQETQYF
TRBV7-6	once	TRBD1	TRBJ2-1	TGTGCCAGCAGCTTAAGGGCGGCAGGGGGTAGGGATGAGCAGTTCTTC	CASSLRAAGGRDEQFF
TRBV27	NA	NA	TRBJ1-5	TGTGCCAGCAGTTTAAGAGGGCAGCCCCAGCATTTT	CASSLRGQPQHF
TRBV5-5	NA	TRBD1	TRBJ2-2	TGCGCCAGCAGCTTAACAGGGGGGACCACCGGGGAGCTGTTTTTT	CASSLTGGTTGELFF
TRBV6-5	medium-sized	TRBD1	TRBJ2-1	TGTGCCAGCAGCCCCCGGGACAGGGGGGGAAATGAGCAGTTCTTC	CASSPRDRGGNEQFF
TRBV18	medium-sized	TRBD1	TRBJ2-5	TGTGCCAGCTCACAGTCCGGGACAGCCCAAGAGACCCAGTACTTC	CASSQSGTAQETQYF
TRBV6-2/TRBV6-3	few	TRBD1	TRBJ2-7	TGTGCCAGCACCCGGACAGGCCTGGCCTACGAGCAGTACTTC	CASTRTGLAYEQYF
TRBV5-4	NA	NA	TRBJ1-1	TGTGCCAGCAGCCCGGGGTGGGTGAACACTGAAGCTTTCTTT	CASSPGWVNTEAFF
TRBV30	many	NA	TRBJ2-7	TGTGCCTGGAGTGTAACGACCGTGCGGTACTTC	CAWSVTTVRYF
TRBV5-5	medium-sized	TRBD1	TRBJ2-7	TGTGCCAGCAGCCCCAGGACAGGGGCCTACGAGCAGTACTTC	CASSPRTGAYEQYF
TRBV6-5	NA	NA	TRBJ1-1	TGTGCCAGCAGTTACAATGGAGGTTCGGCAGCTTTCTTT	CASSYNGGSAAFF
TRBV30	NA	NA	TRBJ1-1	TGTGCTTCCCAGATGGGGAGCCAAATAGGAGCTTTCTTT	CASQMGSQIGAFF
TRBV6-1	NA	NA	TRBJ2-7	TGTGCCAGCAGTGAGGGGTCTCCCAACTACGAGCAGTACTTC	CASSEGSPNYEQYF
TRBV29-1	medium-sized	NA	TRBJ1-2	TGCAGCGTCCCAATCGACAGGTCCTATGGCTACACCTTC	CSVPIDRSYGYTF
TRBV19	medium-sized	NA	TRBJ2-7	TGTGCCAGTAGTGTGACCGGGTCCCCCTACGAGCAGTACTTC	CASSVTGSPYEQYF